The rows below give T cell receptor beta chains drawn from one sample of a study of T cell clonotyping in hematopoietic cell transplantation. The method was immunoSEQ multiplex PCR; TCRdb's version includes in-frame clones alone and lacks a portion of them. The sample records about 3,300 clones, about 94% being singletons. This sample comprised peripheral blood mononuclear cells, obtained before stem cell transplant. All receptors derive from a woman aged 45-65 years with chronic myeloid leukemia. Some clones in this sample may be carry-over from other donors' samples. The CDR3 runs from the conserved cysteine through the conserved F or W. D genes are given only for firm matches. Size values are once, few and many counts, or a class for expanded clones, and some rows have none.

J: TRBJ1-5; length: 16; size: NA; D: TRBD1; V: TRBV7-8; CDR3: CASSSKGGWGNQPQHF; DNA: TGTGCCAGCAGCTCAAAAGGGGGCTGGGGCAATCAGCCCCAGCATTTT
J: TRBJ2-2; length: 13; size: NA; D: TRBD1; V: TRBV2; CDR3: CASSIGGPGELFF; DNA: TGTGCCAGCAGTATAGGGGGCCCCGGGGAGCTGTTTTTT
J: TRBJ1-1; length: 15; size: NA; D: NA; V: TRBV9; CDR3: CASSPGDGARTEAFF; DNA: TGTGCCAGCAGCCCCGGCGATGGGGCGCGCACTGAAGCTTTCTTT
J: TRBJ1-3; length: 15; size: NA; D: NA; V: TRBV19; CDR3: CASSSTRPSGNTIYF; DNA: TGTGCCAGTAGTTCCACCCGGCCATCTGGAAACACCATATATTTT
J: TRBJ2-7; length: 12; size: NA; D: NA; V: TRBV10-1; CDR3: CASSESGYEQYF; DNA: TGCGCCAGCAGTGAGTCAGGCTACGAGCAGTACTTC
J: TRBJ2-3; length: 17; size: NA; D: TRBD1; V: TRBV5-1; CDR3: CASSLGHRDSSTDTQYF; DNA: TGCGCCAGCAGCTTGGGGCACCGGGACAGCAGCACAGATACGCAGTATTTT
J: TRBJ2-5; length: 17; size: NA; D: TRBD1; V: TRBV4-3; CDR3: CASSQGDRGLVRETQYF; DNA: TGCGCCAGCAGCCAAGGTGACAGGGGGTTGGTAAGAGAGACCCAGTACTTC
J: TRBJ2-5; length: 15; size: NA; D: NA; V: TRBV18; CDR3: CASSPLLGAQETQYF; DNA: TGTGCCAGCTCACCACTACTGGGGGCCCAAGAGACCCAGTACTTC
J: TRBJ2-5; length: 17; size: NA; D: TRBD1; V: TRBV9; CDR3: CASSVPGGGTGGETQYF; DNA: TGTGCCAGCAGCGTCCCCGGGGGGGGGACAGGGGGAGAGACCCAGTACTTC
J: TRBJ1-2; length: 14; size: NA; D: NA; V: TRBV2; CDR3: CASKVGPTIYGYTF; DNA: TGTGCCAGCAAGGTCGGGCCTACCATCTATGGCTACACCTTC
J: TRBJ2-4; length: 14; size: NA; D: TRBD2; V: TRBV5-1; CDR3: CASSVGGSINIQYF; DNA: TGCGCCAGCAGTGTTGGCGGGAGCATAAACATTCAGTACTTC
J: TRBJ1-1; length: 17; size: NA; D: NA; V: TRBV27; CDR3: CASSSQTSGGLGSEAFF; DNA: TGTGCCAGCAGTTCACAAACCTCCGGGGGGTTAGGTTCTGAAGCTTTCTTT
J: TRBJ1-2; length: 12; size: NA; D: NA; V: TRBV6-1; CDR3: CASSQTRYGYTF; DNA: TGTGCCAGCAGTCAGACGAGGTATGGCTACACCTTC
J: TRBJ2-7; length: 12; size: NA; D: NA; V: TRBV27; CDR3: CASSLSGYEQYF; DNA: TGTGCCAGCAGTTTATCGGGATACGAGCAGTACTTC
J: TRBJ1-6; length: 16; size: NA; D: NA; V: TRBV5-1; CDR3: CASSLATFSTNSPLHF; DNA: TGCGCCAGCAGCTTGGCTACTTTTTCCACTAATTCACCCCTCCACTTT
J: TRBJ2-5; length: 14; size: NA; D: TRBD1; V: TRBV23-1; CDR3: CASSSRDREETQYF; DNA: TGCGCCAGCAGTTCCCGGGACAGGGAAGAGACCCAGTACTTC
J: TRBJ1-2; length: 13; size: NA; D: NA; V: TRBV4-3; CDR3: CASSLTQGFGYTF; DNA: TGCGCCAGCAGCCTTACACAGGGATTTGGCTACACCTTC
J: TRBJ2-5; length: 14; size: NA; D: NA; V: TRBV19; CDR3: CASAGGAGEETQYF; DNA: TGTGCCTCGGCCGGGGGAGCAGGGGAAGAGACCCAGTACTTC
J: TRBJ2-3; length: 14; size: NA; D: TRBD1; V: TRBV9; CDR3: CASSARQGADTQYF; DNA: TGTGCCAGCAGCGCCCGACAGGGAGCAGATACGCAGTATTTT
J: TRBJ1-1; length: 13; size: NA; D: NA; V: TRBV19; CDR3: CASRDRSNTEAFF; DNA: TGTGCCAGTAGGGACAGATCGAACACTGAAGCTTTCTTT
J: TRBJ1-2; length: 14; size: once; D: NA; V: TRBV6-5; CDR3: CASSYGGQPYGYTF; DNA: TGTGCCAGCAGTTACGGTGGCCAGCCCTATGGCTACACCTTC
J: TRBJ1-2; length: 13; size: few; D: NA; V: TRBV5-5; CDR3: CASSSQPNYGYTF; DNA: TGTGCCAGCAGCTCTCAGCCCAACTATGGCTACACCTTC
J: TRBJ2-4; length: 16; size: NA; D: TRBD2; V: TRBV30; CDR3: CAWSSTSGSRNPIQYF; DNA: TGTGCCTGGAGTTCGACTAGCGGGAGTCGTAACCCCATTCAGTACTTC
J: TRBJ2-1; length: 14; size: NA; D: TRBD1; V: TRBV28; CDR3: CASRQGSSYNEQFF; DNA: TGTGCCTCCCGACAGGGGAGCTCCTACAATGAGCAGTTCTTC
J: TRBJ2-1; length: 15; size: once; D: TRBD2; V: TRBV30; CDR3: CAWSVLAGPLNEQFF; DNA: TGTGCCTGGAGTGTCCTAGCGGGTCCCCTCAATGAGCAGTTCTTC
J: TRBJ2-5; length: 13; size: NA; D: NA; V: TRBV5-5; CDR3: CASTLQGWETQYF; DNA: TGTGCCAGCACCTTACAGGGCTGGGAGACCCAGTACTTC